This T cell receptor (beta chain) was documented in a study of graft-versus-host responses after intestinal transplantation (dated by TCRdb to the early 2020s). Study-level background: The transplants that recipients received were multivisceral, liver-intestinal, or isolated intestinal. Every recipient was given anti-thymocyte globulin induction, followed by around three years of maintenance tacrolimus and steroids. Bulk TCR-beta CDR3 sequencing was used to track graft-versus-host and host-versus-graft alloreactive T cell clones in the graft, circulation and bone marrow after intestinal transplantation. Alloreactive clones were identified by sequencing pre-transplant mixed lymphocyte reaction products and comparing them with unstimulated pre-transplant donor and recipient T cells. Of the roughly 26 intestinal transplant recipients enrolled in the cohort, one of whom was a retransplant, a few patients without pretransplant specimens were excluded. Donor T cell macrochimerism was defined as a peak of at least 4% donor T cells among recipient peripheral blood mononuclear cells. Samples from three later patients were sequenced in-house on an Illumina MiSeq with MiXCR processing rather than by the commercial service.

This specimen's time point label, interpreted: cells obtained before transplantation from donor or recipient. CD3+CD4+ and CD3+CD8+ populations were FACS-sorted from unstimulated pre-transplant donor and recipient cells taken from spleen or lymph nodes. Turning to this clone: The target of this receptor is not known. One base away there is no much larger clone; base qualities are not given.

Library method: the immunoSEQ multiplex PCR assay. For most patients, genomic DNA was isolated with the Qiagen DNeasy Blood and Tissue Kit and sent frozen to Adaptive Biotechnologies for TCR sequencing. For most patients, high-throughput TCR-beta CDR3 sequencing of genomic DNA was performed by Adaptive Biotechnologies. As for the authors' bioinformatics: TCR sequencing data were retrieved from Adaptive's ImmunoSEQ software for some 19 patients, whereas a few other patients were processed with MiXCR and VDJtools. To correct CD4 versus CD8 sorting errors, sequences present in both subsets at a frequency ratio below 5:1 were removed. Because the origin of CDR3 nucleotide sequences shared between donor and recipient could not be assigned, those sequences were removed. To be classed as alloreactive, a clone needed at least 2-fold expansion over unstimulated cells and a minimum CFSE-low frequency of 0.002% (template counts) or 0.001% (read counts). Clones were considered mappable if detected in sequenced pre-transplant spleen, lymph node, or MLR CFSE-low populations of the donor or recipient. The cumulative frequency of alloreactive clones was calculated as a percentage of all sequences, weighted by copy number. The table was pulled from immuneACCESS by TCRdb, which kept in-frame rearrangements only. Such tables lose some clones; where checked, under half of the loss comes from unresolved V genes, and the rest has no known cause. V and J calls plus clone size are reproduced from that table; the DNA served to infer D and trimming. The sample includes almost 85,000 clones, with 91% observed a single time. More than 0.075% of the sample belongs to the ten largest clones.

General conclusions and limits of the study: The conclusions were limited by the relatively low number and heterogeneity of the intestinal transplant patients. Early after transplant, declines in HvG clones were associated with peak levels of circulating GvH clones. In patients with donor T cell macrochimerism, the allografts had high GvH to HvG T cell clonal ratios. GvH clones turned up in recipient bone marrow, with some appearing earlier in ileal mucosa or blood, a pattern consistent with an intestinal mucosal origin.

The material sequenced was unstimulated CD4+ T cells sorted from spleen or lymph node cells, taken before intestinal transplant. This clonotype was sampled from a human donor who received an intestinal transplant.

The CDR3 is CASSNRGTGELFF. The DNA sequence is TGTGCCAGCAGTAACAGGGGCACCGGGGAGCTGTTTTTT. Recombination linked TRBV6-5 to TRBJ2-2; 7 of the junction bases match TRBD1. From cysteine to phenylalanine, the CDR3 is 13 amino acids long. The only DNA kept is the CDR3, 39 bases in frame from the first base. CDR1 MNHEY and CDR2 SVGAGI were looked up in the germline V gene. Germline trimming amounts to 5 bases on V and 4 bases on J, with 1 as the count of junction bases outside the gene matches.